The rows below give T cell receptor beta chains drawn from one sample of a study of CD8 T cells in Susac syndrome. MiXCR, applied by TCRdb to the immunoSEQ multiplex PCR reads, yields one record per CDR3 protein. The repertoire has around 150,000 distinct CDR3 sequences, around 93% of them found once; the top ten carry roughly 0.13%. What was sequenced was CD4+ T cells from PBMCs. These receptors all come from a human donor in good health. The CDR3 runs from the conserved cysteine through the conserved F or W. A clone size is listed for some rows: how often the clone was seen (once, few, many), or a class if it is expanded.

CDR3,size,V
CASSLEGAGQETQYF,-,TRBV18
CASISLSSTDTQYF,-,TRBV2
CASSGGQGNIQYF,-,TRBV12-3/TRBV12-4
CASSVSIMNTEAFF,-,TRBV9
CASSHGGNSPLHF,-,TRBV3-1
CASSFEPNTGELFF,once,TRBV5-1
CASSLDRSGDGYTF,-,TRBV5-4
CASSSFRIAGGETQYF,-,TRBV2
CASSYWREGNIQYF,-,TRBV6-5
CASNPAVSGNTIYF,-,TRBV5-6
CSALSPGTEAFF,-,TRBV29-1
CSALGRGGGVTEAFF,-,TRBV29-1
CASSQEAGSEGYTF,-,TRBV3-1
CASSEVGTNYGYTF,-,TRBV6-1
CASSAWGRGSYNEQFF,-,TRBV5-1
CASRIATDTQYF,-,TRBV2
CASSLGVSGNTEAFF,few,TRBV5-1
CASSPQGGNTEAFF,few,TRBV18
CASSQAGATEAFF,once,TRBV3-1
CSARYADRDNEQFF,once,TRBV20-1
CASTWRGRTDTQYF,-,TRBV7-2
CASSPDIDTDTQYF,-,TRBV5-4
CASSAHLFGANVLTF,-,TRBV9
CASSLARDTDTQYF,-,TRBV12-3/TRBV12-4
CASRVQGVGTGELFF,-,TRBV7-9
CASSVREAGELFF,-,TRBV9
CASSPLAGAETQYF,-,TRBV6-2/TRBV6-3
CASSHPRDRRIYGYTF,once,TRBV4-1
CASSRGTSAIYEQYF,-,TRBV5-1
CASSFGSGGSYEQYF,-,TRBV5-1
CASSRPGTGGEKLFF,-,TRBV16
CASSLNGRGGHEQYF,-,TRBV27
CASSLNGGPGEQYF,-,TRBV7-2
CSVAENYNSPLHF,-,TRBV29-1
CASSAQSGSEQYF,-,TRBV2
CASSQGPPGQGETQYF,-,TRBV4-1
CAWSAGATDTQYF,once,TRBV30
CASRLDMNYGYTF,-,TRBV19
CSARDLPGEFF,once,TRBV20-1
CASSPPTGTSEKYLRQETQYF,-,TRBV11-1
CASSLMGTASHTQYF,-,TRBV7-3
CASSTGTLEAFF,-,TRBV7-9
CASSQEWQASPNEQYF,-,TRBV4-2
CASGGQGQADTQYF,-,TRBV9
CSARKSGLAGDPYEQYF,-,TRBV20-1
CASSLGRTGLSEQYF,-,TRBV18
CASSVQGASAEAFF,-,TRBV18
CASSEKPSSYNEQFF,-,TRBV2
CASRGPGLATNTDTQYF,-,TRBV6-1
CSVEGTGDNYGYTF,-,TRBV29-1
CASSQGPDTQYF,-,TRBV3-1
CASSRDAIEQYF,-,TRBV5-4